These T cell receptor beta chains were read from a single sample in a study of regulatory T cells in long-lasting Graves disease. TCRdb reanalysed the multiplex PCR reads using MiXCR and keeps one entry per CDR3 protein. The sample includes about 460,000 distinct CDR3 sequences, 20% to 25% seen only once; the top ten take 10% to 15%. The material sequenced was peripheral blood mononuclear cells (PBMCs), taken when the disease was refractory, from a patient treated with antithyroid drugs. These receptors originate from a female donor with Graves disease. Both conserved end residues are part of each CDR3. Fields, in order: V gene, D gene, J gene, clone size, CDR3 DNA, CDR3 protein. D genes are given only for firm matches. Not every row has a clone size; where given, it reads once, few, many or a size class.

V gene: TRBV29-1
D gene: -
J gene: TRBJ1-2
clone size: -
CDR3 DNA: TGCAGCGTTGAAGATCCAAGGCTCCAGGAGTATGGCTACACCTTC
CDR3 protein: CSVEDPRLQEYGYTF

V gene: TRBV7-2
D gene: TRBD1
J gene: TRBJ1-4
clone size: many
CDR3 DNA: TGTGCCAGCAGCTTAGACAGGGGGCGAGGAAAACTGTTTTTT
CDR3 protein: CASSLDRGRGKLFF

V gene: TRBV5-1
D gene: TRBD1
J gene: TRBJ2-2
clone size: -
CDR3 DNA: TGCGCCAGCAGCTTGGTTGGACAGGTCACCGGGGAGCTGTTTTTT
CDR3 protein: CASSLVGQVTGELFF

V gene: TRBV27
D gene: -
J gene: TRBJ1-2
clone size: many
CDR3 DNA: TGTGCCAGCAGTTTAACTGGGAACTACTATGGCTACACCTTC
CDR3 protein: CASSLTGNYYGYTF

V gene: TRBV3-1
D gene: TRBD1
J gene: TRBJ2-5
clone size: -
CDR3 DNA: TGTGCCAGCAGCCACCAGGGGGCTGGGGAGACCCAGTACTTC
CDR3 protein: CASSHQGAGETQYF

V gene: TRBV20-1
D gene: TRBD2
J gene: TRBJ2-5
clone size: few
CDR3 DNA: TGCAGTGCTAGAGCCGGGGGGTACCAAGAGACCCAGTACTTC
CDR3 protein: CSARAGGYQETQYF

V gene: TRBV19
D gene: TRBD2
J gene: TRBJ2-7
clone size: few
CDR3 DNA: TGTGCCAGTAGTATAGTAGCGGGAGAGAGCTACGAGCAGTACTTC
CDR3 protein: CASSIVAGESYEQYF

V gene: TRBV7-6
D gene: -
J gene: TRBJ2-4
clone size: few
CDR3 DNA: TGTGCCAGCAGCTTAGAATCCGGGGACCTCGCCAGGTACTTC
CDR3 protein: CASSLESGDLARYF

V gene: TRBV2
D gene: TRBD1
J gene: TRBJ1-2
clone size: many
CDR3 DNA: TGTGCCAATACAGGGGAAGAGTATGGCTACACCTTC
CDR3 protein: CANTGEEYGYTF

V gene: TRBV20-1
D gene: -
J gene: TRBJ1-4
clone size: -
CDR3 DNA: TGCAGTGCTAGCCCTAGACCTGCAACTAATGAAAAACTGTTTTTT
CDR3 protein: CSASPRPATNEKLFF

V gene: TRBV30
D gene: TRBD1
J gene: TRBJ1-5
clone size: few
CDR3 DNA: TGTGCCTTTGGACAGGGGGGCGGTCAGCCCCAGCATTTT
CDR3 protein: CAFGQGGGQPQHF

V gene: TRBV7-9
D gene: TRBD1
J gene: TRBJ2-5
clone size: few
CDR3 DNA: TGTGCCAGCAGCCCCCCGGACAGGGGGGGACAAGAGACCCAGTACTTC
CDR3 protein: CASSPPDRGGQETQYF

V gene: TRBV6-1
D gene: TRBD2
J gene: TRBJ2-7
clone size: many
CDR3 DNA: TGTGCCAGCGAATCTAGCGGATCTTACGAGCAGTACTTC
CDR3 protein: CASESSGSYEQYF

V gene: TRBV6-1
D gene: TRBD1
J gene: TRBJ2-7
clone size: many
CDR3 DNA: TGTGCCAGCAGACTCCGACAGGGGCTCGGCGAGCAGTACTTC
CDR3 protein: CASRLRQGLGEQYF

V gene: TRBV12-5
D gene: -
J gene: TRBJ2-5
clone size: many
CDR3 DNA: TGTGCTAGTGGTCCAATCGAGGGGACCCAGTACTTC
CDR3 protein: CASGPIEGTQYF

V gene: TRBV19
D gene: TRBD1
J gene: TRBJ1-1
clone size: few
CDR3 DNA: TGTGCCAGTAGTGACAGGACAGGGGAAGCTTTCTTT
CDR3 protein: CASSDRTGEAFF

V gene: TRBV20-1
D gene: TRBD2
J gene: TRBJ2-3
clone size: once
CDR3 DNA: TGCAGTGCGGCAGGGACTAGCGGGGAGACATACACAGATACGCAGTATTTT
CDR3 protein: CSAAGTSGETYTDTQYF

V gene: TRBV7-2
D gene: -
J gene: TRBJ2-5
clone size: few
CDR3 DNA: TGTGCCAGCAGCTCCCTCCCGGGGCTAGGCGAGACCCAGTACTTC
CDR3 protein: CASSSLPGLGETQYF

V gene: TRBV28
D gene: TRBD2
J gene: TRBJ2-1
clone size: -
CDR3 DNA: TGTGCCAGCAGTTTAGCTTTTTTTAGGACTAGCGGGAGGAAATTTCACAATGAGCAGTTCTTC
CDR3 protein: CASSLAFFRTSGRKFHNEQFF

V gene: TRBV4-2
D gene: -
J gene: TRBJ2-7
clone size: few
CDR3 DNA: TGTGCCAGCAGCCAAGAGGAGGGCGGGGTCTCCTACGAGCAGTACTTC
CDR3 protein: CASSQEEGGVSYEQYF

V gene: TRBV7-9
D gene: -
J gene: TRBJ1-1
clone size: few
CDR3 DNA: TGTGCCAGCAACAAAAACAGGGTCACTGAAGCTTTCTTT
CDR3 protein: CASNKNRVTEAFF

V gene: TRBV6-2/TRBV6-3
D gene: -
J gene: TRBJ1-2
clone size: -
CDR3 DNA: -
CDR3 protein: CASSSSSGAPNYGYTF

V gene: TRBV12-3/TRBV12-4
D gene: TRBD1
J gene: TRBJ2-5
clone size: many
CDR3 DNA: TGTGCCAGCAGGGCCCGGGACAGCCAAGAGACCCAGTACTTC
CDR3 protein: CASRARDSQETQYF

V gene: TRBV12-3/TRBV12-4
D gene: TRBD2
J gene: TRBJ2-5
clone size: many
CDR3 DNA: TGTGCCAGCAGTTTACCGGGACTAGCGGACCAAGAGACCCAGTACTTC
CDR3 protein: CASSLPGLADQETQYF

V gene: TRBV3-1
D gene: TRBD1
J gene: TRBJ1-2
clone size: -
CDR3 DNA: TGTGCCAGCAGATTACAGGGGGGACATAGTGGCTACACCTTC
CDR3 protein: CASRLQGGHSGYTF

V gene: TRBV5-1
D gene: -
J gene: TRBJ2-1
clone size: -
CDR3 DNA: TGCGCCAGCAGCTTGGGGGGACACCGCTCCTACAATGAGCAGTTCTTC
CDR3 protein: CASSLGGHRSYNEQFF

V gene: TRBV12-3/TRBV12-4
D gene: TRBD2
J gene: TRBJ2-3
clone size: -
CDR3 DNA: TGTGCCAGCAGCTCCGGAGCGGGGGGTAGCACAGATACGCAGTATTTT
CDR3 protein: CASSSGAGGSTDTQYF

V gene: TRBV7-3
D gene: TRBD2
J gene: TRBJ2-4
clone size: few
CDR3 DNA: TGTGCCAGCAGAACCCGACTAGCGGGATTCTCAAAACCCCTTGTGGCCAAAAACATTCAGTACTTC
CDR3 protein: CASRTRLAGFSKPLVAKNIQYF

V gene: TRBV14
D gene: -
J gene: TRBJ1-3
clone size: few
CDR3 DNA: TGTGCCAGCAGCGAATCAGCGTACTCTGGAAACACCATATATTTT
CDR3 protein: CASSESAYSGNTIYF

V gene: TRBV20-1
D gene: -
J gene: TRBJ1-1
clone size: -
CDR3 DNA: TGCAGTGCTGGGCTGGGTGGCGGTGAAGCTTTCTTT
CDR3 protein: CSAGLGGGEAFF

V gene: TRBV7-3
D gene: -
J gene: TRBJ1-1
clone size: many
CDR3 DNA: TGTGCCAGCAGGGAAGGATCGAACACTGAAGCTTTCTTT
CDR3 protein: CASREGSNTEAFF

V gene: TRBV16
D gene: -
J gene: TRBJ1-5
clone size: few
CDR3 DNA: TGTGCCAGCAGCCCATACAGGCCGGCAGATAGCAATCAGCCCCAGCATTTT
CDR3 protein: CASSPYRPADSNQPQHF

V gene: TRBV28
D gene: -
J gene: TRBJ1-1
clone size: many
CDR3 DNA: TGTGCCAGCAGTTTTAGGGACGTTCCTGTGAACACTGAAGCTTTCTTT
CDR3 protein: CASSFRDVPVNTEAFF

V gene: TRBV5-4
D gene: -
J gene: TRBJ2-7
clone size: once
CDR3 DNA: TGTGCCAGCAGCCAAGAGGAGGGTTTCTACGAGCAGTACTTC
CDR3 protein: CASSQEEGFYEQYF

V gene: TRBV20-1
D gene: -
J gene: TRBJ1-5
clone size: few
CDR3 DNA: TGCAGTGCTAGAAACAGCCGTTATCAGCCCCAGCATTTT
CDR3 protein: CSARNSRYQPQHF

V gene: TRBV24-1
D gene: -
J gene: TRBJ2-2
clone size: -
CDR3 DNA: TGTGCCACCAGGGCTGGACCCGACACCGGGGAGCTGTTTTTT
CDR3 protein: CATRAGPDTGELFF

V gene: TRBV7-9
D gene: -
J gene: TRBJ1-1
clone size: few
CDR3 DNA: TGTGCCAGCAGCCCCGGGAGACGCCAATTTGTGAACACTGAAGCTTTCTTT
CDR3 protein: CASSPGRRQFVNTEAFF

V gene: TRBV3-1
D gene: TRBD2
J gene: TRBJ2-7
clone size: -
CDR3 DNA: TGTGCCAGCAGCCTCCGACTAGCGGGTACCTACGAGCAGTACTTC
CDR3 protein: CASSLRLAGTYEQYF

V gene: TRBV24-1
D gene: -
J gene: TRBJ1-5
clone size: few
CDR3 DNA: TGTGCCACCAGTGATGGACATCAGCCCCAGCATTTT
CDR3 protein: CATSDGHQPQHF

V gene: TRBV19
D gene: -
J gene: TRBJ2-7
clone size: once
CDR3 DNA: TGTGCCAGTAGTATCTCGGGCTCATTCACCTCCTACGAGCAGTACTTC
CDR3 protein: CASSISGSFTSYEQYF

V gene: TRBV11-2
D gene: -
J gene: TRBJ2-7
clone size: many
CDR3 DNA: TGTGCCAGCAGCTTCCCAGTGGGAGGCTACGAGCAGTACTTC
CDR3 protein: CASSFPVGGYEQYF

V gene: TRBV12-3/TRBV12-4
D gene: -
J gene: TRBJ1-4
clone size: -
CDR3 DNA: TGTGCCAGCAGTGCCCAGCAGGGGCATGAAAAACTGTTTTTT
CDR3 protein: CASSAQQGHEKLFF

V gene: TRBV10-3
D gene: -
J gene: TRBJ1-5
clone size: many
CDR3 DNA: TGTGCCATCAGTGAGGGGGCAGGCAATCAGCCCCAGCATTTT
CDR3 protein: CAISEGAGNQPQHF

V gene: TRBV11-2
D gene: -
J gene: TRBJ1-2
clone size: many
CDR3 DNA: TGTGCCAGCAGCTCCCCCCGGGACTCCCTGGAGAAAGGCTACACCTTC
CDR3 protein: CASSSPRDSLEKGYTF